The 13 T cell receptor beta chains below all came from one sample that was sequenced in a study of T cell responses to AZD1222 COVID-19 vaccine. Sequencing used immunoSEQ multiplex PCR; TCRdb keeps in-frame clones, though not all of them. The top ten hold 20% to 25% of the sample, which has about 120,000 clones, 70% to 90% seen once. The sequences come from peripheral blood, collected on day 0 of AZD1222 vaccination. The source is an adult in good health.

The chain recombines TRBV5-6 with TRBJ2-3; D may match TRBD1 or TRBD2 (5 bases each). This CDR3 comprises 12 residues. Germline V gives CDR1 SGHDT, CDR2 YYEEEE. The germline V and J ends were trimmed by 7 bases and 10 bases, with 16 bases remaining between them. CDR3 DNA sequence: TGTGCCAGCCGCGGGTCAGGGCCACCGCAGTATTTT. Amino acids: CASRGSGPPQYF. The whole variable domain, filled in from reference TRBV5-6 and TRBJ2-3, reads DAGVTQSPTHLIKTRGQQVTLRCSPKSGHDTVSWYQQALGQGPQFIFQYYEEEERQRGNFPDRFSGHQFPNYSSELNVNALLLGDSALYLCASRGSGPPQYFGPGTRLTVL.

The chain recombines TRBV25-1 with TRBJ1-2; maybe TRBD1 (5 bases). The V gene's germline CDR1 is MGHDK and CDR2 SYGVNS. This CDR3 contains 12 residues. V was cut by 6 bases and J by 5 bases, with 10 bases left in between. The CDR3 DNA is TGTGCCAGCAGGACAGATTCTTATGGCTACACCTTC. Protein: CASRTDSYGYTF.

The DNA of the CDR3 is TGTGCCAGCACGGGTGCAGGCCCGCGAGGCTACACCTTC. It codes for CASTGAGPRGYTF. The V and J genes are TRBV12-3 or TRBV12-4 and TRBJ1-2; no clear D. This CDR3 contains 13 residues. Trimming stripped 7 bases from V and 8 bases from J, with 17 bases between.

J is TRBJ2-7 and V is TRBV5-1; D assignment may be TRBD1 or TRBD2 (5 bases each). Per germline, CDR1 SGHRS and CDR2 YFSETQ. V was pared by 3 bases and J by 0 bases, with 13 bases between. The CDR3 is 15 amino acids. CDR3 region: CASSSTRDASYEQYF. CDR3 coding DNA: TGCGCCAGCAGCTCCACTAGGGACGCCTCCTACGAGCAGTACTTC.

CDR3 sequence: CASSFVGTANNEQFF. For the CDR3, the DNA is TGTGCCAGCAGCTTCGTAGGGACAGCCAACAATGAGCAGTTCTTC. The chain combines TRBV28 with TRBJ2-1, with 7 bases lining up with TRBD1. The CDR3 is made up of 15 amino acids. Germline V gives CDR1 MDHEN, CDR2 SYDVKM. Germline trimming cut 6 bases from V and 5 bases from J; bases unmatched to any gene: 10.

V gene TRBV19 combines with J gene TRBJ2-7; 14 nucleotides align to TRBD2. The J segment lost 2 bases and the V segment lost 6 bases, leaving 0 bases of the junction unmatched. The CDR3 runs to 14 residues. Germline V gene lookup returns CDR1 LNHDA and CDR2 SQIVND (reference sequence). The CDR3 sequence is CASRGLAGAYEQYF. DNA for the CDR3: TGTGCCAGTAGGGGACTAGCGGGGGCCTACGAGCAGTACTTC.

The rearrangement links TRBV18 to TRBJ1-2; no firm D call. The CDR3 has 14 amino acids. V lost 4 bases and J 0 bases, leaving 9 bases between the germline ends. Germline-derived CDR1 and CDR2 are KGHSH and LQKENI. This chain's CDR3 is CASSLRQANYGYTF. The CDR3 DNA reads TGTGCCAGCTCACTACGACAAGCTAACTATGGCTACACCTTC.

The CDR3 spells CASVTSGRTDTQYF. The DNA for the CDR3 is TGTGCCAGCGTTACTAGCGGTCGCACAGATACGCAGTATTTT. The chain is built from TRBV5-8 and TRBJ2-3; 8 bases are a match to TRBD2. CDR3 length equals 14 residues. V was clipped by 7 bases and J by 1 base; unmatched bases: 5. Germline-derived CDR1 and CDR2 are SGHTS and YDEGEE.

The chain carries TRBV5-1 and TRBJ2-1; TRBD1 might be the D (6 bases). The CDR3 is 15 residues long. Trimming removed 0 bases at V and 6 bases at J, with 13 bases between. In germline, CDR1 is SGHRS, CDR2 YFSETQ. CDR3 residues: CASSLASGTINEQFF. The CDR3 DNA sequence: TGCGCCAGCAGCTTGGCCTCTGGGACAATCAATGAGCAGTTCTTC.

The chain couples TRBV28 to TRBJ2-1; TRBD2 matches 10 bases. Germline CDR1 reads MDHEN; CDR2 reads SYDVKM. V lost 4 bases, J lost 0 bases, and 18 bases stayed unmatched. The CDR3 contains 21 residues. The CDR3 nucleotides are TGTGCCAGCAGTTCTGCCCTAGCGGGGGACCCGTTCATTTTCTCCTACAATGAGCAGTTCTTC. This translates into CASSSALAGDPFIFSYNEQFF.

This clone has more than one count but fewer than ten. CDR3 in amino acids: CASSPHGGASGAGYTF. CDR3 nucleotides: TGTGCCAGCAGCCCTCACGGCGGGGCATCTGGGGCCGGCTACACCTTC. V usage is TRBV9 and J usage is TRBJ1-2, with D possibly matching TRBD1 (5 bases). Germline V gene lookup returns CDR1 SGDLS and CDR2 YYNGEE. V dropped 4 bases and J dropped 8 bases, with 24 bases sitting between them. The CDR3 length is 16 residues.

This chain links TRBV18 with TRBJ2-1, with D unresolved. The germline V gene encodes CDR1 KGHSH and CDR2 LQKENI. The ends were cut back, 3 bases at V and 4 bases at J, with 13 bases in the middle. This CDR3 is built from 15 residues. The CDR3 loop reads CASSPPPRSYNEQFF. The CDR3 DNA reads TGTGCCAGCTCACCGCCGCCAAGGTCTTACAATGAGCAGTTCTTC.

The chain joins TRBV12-3 or TRBV12-4 to TRBJ1-1; no reliable D call. The CDR3 runs 12 residues. Trimming pared 7 bases from V and 1 base from J, leaving 7 bases between. The CDR3 here is CASTKGNTEAFF. In DNA form, the CDR3 reads TGTGCCAGCACTAAAGGGAACACTGAAGCTTTCTTT.